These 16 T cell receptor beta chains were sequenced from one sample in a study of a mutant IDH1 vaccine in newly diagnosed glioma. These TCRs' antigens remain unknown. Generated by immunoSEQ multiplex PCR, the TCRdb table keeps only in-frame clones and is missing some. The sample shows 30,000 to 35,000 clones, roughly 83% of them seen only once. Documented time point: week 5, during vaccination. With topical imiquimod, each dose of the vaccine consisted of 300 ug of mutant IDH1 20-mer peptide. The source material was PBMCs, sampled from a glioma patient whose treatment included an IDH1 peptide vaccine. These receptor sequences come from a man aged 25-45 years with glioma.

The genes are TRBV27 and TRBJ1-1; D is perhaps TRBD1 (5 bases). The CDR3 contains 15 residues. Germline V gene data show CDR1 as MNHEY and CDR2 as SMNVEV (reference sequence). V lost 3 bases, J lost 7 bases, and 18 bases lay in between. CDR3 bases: TGTGCCAGCAGTTTTAGCGGGGGAGGGGTTGGTGAAGCTTTCTTT. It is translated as CASSFSGGGVGEAFF.

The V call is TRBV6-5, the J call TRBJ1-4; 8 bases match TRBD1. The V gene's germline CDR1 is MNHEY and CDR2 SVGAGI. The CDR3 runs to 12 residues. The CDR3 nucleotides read TGTCGCAGGGGGCCATCTAATGAAAAACTGTTTTTT. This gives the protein CRRGPSNEKLFF.

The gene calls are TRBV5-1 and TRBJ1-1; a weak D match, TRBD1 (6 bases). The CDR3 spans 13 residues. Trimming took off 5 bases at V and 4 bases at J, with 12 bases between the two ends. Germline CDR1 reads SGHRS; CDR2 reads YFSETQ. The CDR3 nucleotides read TGCGCCAGCAGGGAACAGGGAGGCACTGAAGCTTTCTTT. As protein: CASREQGGTEAFF.

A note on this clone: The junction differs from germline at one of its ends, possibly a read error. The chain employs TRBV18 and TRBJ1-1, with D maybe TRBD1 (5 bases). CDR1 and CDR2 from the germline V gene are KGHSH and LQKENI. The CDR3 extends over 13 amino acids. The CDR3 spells CASSPETGGEGFF. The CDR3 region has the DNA TGTGCCAGCTCACCCGAAACCGGAGGGGAAGGTTTCTTT.

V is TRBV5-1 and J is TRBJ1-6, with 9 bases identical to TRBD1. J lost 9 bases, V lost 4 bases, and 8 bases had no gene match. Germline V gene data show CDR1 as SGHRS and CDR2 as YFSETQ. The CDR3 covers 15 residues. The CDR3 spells CASSENLGQGSPLHF. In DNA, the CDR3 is TGCGCCAGCAGCGAGAACTTGGGACAGGGTTCACCCCTCCACTTT.

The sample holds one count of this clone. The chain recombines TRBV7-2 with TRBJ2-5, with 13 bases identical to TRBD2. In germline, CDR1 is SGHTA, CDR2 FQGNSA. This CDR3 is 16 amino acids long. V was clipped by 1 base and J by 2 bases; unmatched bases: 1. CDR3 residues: CASSLGGLAGQETQYF. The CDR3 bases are TGTGCCAGCAGCTTAGGGGGACTAGCGGGGCAAGAGACCCAGTACTTC.

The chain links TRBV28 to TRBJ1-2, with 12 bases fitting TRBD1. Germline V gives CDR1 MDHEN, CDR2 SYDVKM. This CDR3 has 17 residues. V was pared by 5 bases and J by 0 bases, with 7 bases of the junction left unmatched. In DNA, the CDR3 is TGTGCCAGCAGTCCAGGGACAGGGGGCCATACTAACTATGGCTACACCTTC. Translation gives CASSPGTGGHTNYGYTF.

The DNA of the CDR3 is TGTGCCAGCAGCTTAGCGCGAGGGACCATGGTCGACTATAATTCACCCCTCCACTTT. Protein sequence: CASSLARGTMVDYNSPLHF. This chain links TRBV7-8 with TRBJ1-6; D might be TRBD1 (5 bases). This CDR3 has 19 residues. CDR1 and CDR2 (germline): SGHVS, FQNEAQ. The V gene lost 0 bases and the J gene lost 3 bases, with 18 bases spanning the gap.

This CDR3 is CASSSLNTGELFF. The CDR3 coding sequence is TGTGCCAGCAGCTCCTTGAACACCGGGGAGCTGTTTTTT. The genes are TRBV7-3 and TRBJ2-2; D is unclear. The CDR3 covers 13 residues. V dropped 4 bases and J dropped 1 base, with 4 bases sitting between them. Looked up from germline, CDR1 is SGHTA and CDR2 is FQGTGA.

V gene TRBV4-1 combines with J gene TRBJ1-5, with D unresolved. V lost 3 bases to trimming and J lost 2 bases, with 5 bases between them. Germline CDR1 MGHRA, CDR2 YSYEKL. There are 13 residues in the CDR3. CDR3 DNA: TGCGCCAGCAGCCAGAAGGGCAATCAGCCCCAGCATTTT. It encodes CASSQKGNQPQHF.

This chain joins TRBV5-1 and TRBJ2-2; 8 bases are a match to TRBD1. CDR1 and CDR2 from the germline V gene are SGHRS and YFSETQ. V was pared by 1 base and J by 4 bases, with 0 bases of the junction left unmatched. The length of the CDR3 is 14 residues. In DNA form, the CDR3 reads TGCGCCAGCAGCTTGACAGGGGGCACCGGGGAGCTGTTTTTT. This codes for CASSLTGGTGELFF.

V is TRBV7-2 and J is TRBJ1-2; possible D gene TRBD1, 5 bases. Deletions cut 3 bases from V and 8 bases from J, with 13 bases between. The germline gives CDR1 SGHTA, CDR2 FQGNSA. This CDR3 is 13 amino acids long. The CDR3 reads CASSFSPRDGYTF. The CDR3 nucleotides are TGTGCCAGCAGCTTTTCACCTAGGGACGGCTACACCTTC.

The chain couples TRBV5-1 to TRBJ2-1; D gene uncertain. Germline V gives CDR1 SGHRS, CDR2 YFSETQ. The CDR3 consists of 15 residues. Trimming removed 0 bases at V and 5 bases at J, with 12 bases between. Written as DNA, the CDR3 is TGCGCCAGCAGCTTGGTGGTAGGCAGCCACAATGAGCAGTTCTTC. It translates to CASSLVVGSHNEQFF.

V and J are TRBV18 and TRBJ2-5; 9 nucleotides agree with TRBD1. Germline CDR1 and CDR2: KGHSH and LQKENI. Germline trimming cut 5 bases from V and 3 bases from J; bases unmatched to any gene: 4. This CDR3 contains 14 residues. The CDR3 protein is CASSRTGDEETQYF. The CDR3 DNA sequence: TGTGCCAGCTCAAGGACAGGGGACGAAGAGACCCAGTACTTC.

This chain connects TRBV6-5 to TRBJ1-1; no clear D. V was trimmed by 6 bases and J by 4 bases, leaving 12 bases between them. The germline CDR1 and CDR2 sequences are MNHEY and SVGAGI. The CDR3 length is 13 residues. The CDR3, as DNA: TGTGCCAGCAGAAGCGGCACGGGCACTGAAGCTTTCTTT. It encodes CASRSGTGTEAFF.

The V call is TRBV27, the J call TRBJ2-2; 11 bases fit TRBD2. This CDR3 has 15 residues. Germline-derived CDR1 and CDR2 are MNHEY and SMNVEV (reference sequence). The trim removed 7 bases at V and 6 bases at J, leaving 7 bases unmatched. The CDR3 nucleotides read TGTGCCAGCACCTTACTAGCGGGAGCGGCCGGGGAGCTGTTTTTT. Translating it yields CASTLLAGAAGELFF.